The TCR beta chain described here comes from a study of T-cell reconstitution after alpha-beta-depleted transplantation in children (dated by TCRdb to 2015 to 2016). With respect to the entire study: T-cell immune reconstitution after TCRalphabeta/CD19-depleted allogeneic hematopoietic cell transplantation in children was quantitatively tracked in the study by means of TCR repertoire profiling. Overall results and qualifications from the work: In some patients, the high TCRbeta diversity seen at day 60 was put down to recipient T cells and intrathymic progenitors that had survived conditioning. Hyperexpanded clone frequencies declined over subsequent months; after one year, T-cell counts and TCRbeta diversity were mostly attributed to newly produced T cells. The apparently early alphabetaT-cell count recovery about two months after transplant was reportedly dependent on only several hundred rapidly expanded clones derived from non-depleted graft cells.

Library prep was done by PCR. Instrument used: Illumina HiSeq 2500. TCR libraries were prepared with molecular barcoding, using unique molecular identifiers to normalize TCRbeta repertoire quantification. TCRdb cleaned the public reads at Q25 with fastp, built clones with MiXCR and kept in-frame beta chains. Rows with one shared CDR3 protein collapse into an entry with the most common genes and DNA. The sample records around 490,000 distinct CDR3 sequences, roughly 11% of which are singletons. 11% to 15% of the sample rests with the top ten. This clonotype occurred a few times. The clone's antigen remains unknown. Base-call qualities are not available, and no considerably larger clone is one nucleotide away. CDR1 and CDR2 are read off the germline V gene as SGHRS and YFSETQ. CDR3 length: 15 amino acids, cysteine to phenylalanine. The DNA shown is the 45-base CDR3, in frame from base 1. The junction shows trimming of 2 bases on V and 3 bases on J, and the gene matches do not reach 6 bases of it.

Per the publication, the treatment or condition label means: allogeneic hematopoietic cell transplantation with graft depleted of TCRalphabeta T cells and CD19 B cells. The transplant recipients were children given TCRalphabeta/CD19-depleted allogeneic hematopoietic cell grafts. This TCR was sampled from a female patient aged 2-10 years who had a stem cell transplant for aplastic anemia, so the T cells may come from the graft donor. Sequencing used PBMCs, mostly from graft donor cells, obtained 180 days after TCRalphabeta/CD19-depleted stem cell transplant. The V and J segments used are TRBV5-1 and TRBJ2-3, with 7 bases matching TRBD1. CDR3 reads: CASSFGDRATDTQYF. The nucleotide sequence reads TGCGCCAGCAGCTTCGGTGACAGGGCGACAGATACGCAGTATTTT.